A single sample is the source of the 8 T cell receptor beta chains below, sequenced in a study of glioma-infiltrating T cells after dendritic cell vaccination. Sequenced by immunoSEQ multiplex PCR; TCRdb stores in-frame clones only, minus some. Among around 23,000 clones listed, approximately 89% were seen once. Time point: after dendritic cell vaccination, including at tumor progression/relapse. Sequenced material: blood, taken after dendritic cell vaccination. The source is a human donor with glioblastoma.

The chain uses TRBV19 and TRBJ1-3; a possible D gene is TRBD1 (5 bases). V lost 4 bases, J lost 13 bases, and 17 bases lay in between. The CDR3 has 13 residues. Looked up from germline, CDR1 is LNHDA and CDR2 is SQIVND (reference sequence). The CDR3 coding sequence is TGTGCCAGTAGTACCGGTGCACAGGCCGGAATATATTTT. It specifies CASSTGAQAGIYF.

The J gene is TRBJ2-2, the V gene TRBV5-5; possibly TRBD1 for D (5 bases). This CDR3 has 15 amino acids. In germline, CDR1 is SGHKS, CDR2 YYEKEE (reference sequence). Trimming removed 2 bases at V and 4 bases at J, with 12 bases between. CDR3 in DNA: TGTGCCAGCAGCTTTGTAGGGGCCGGCACCGGGGAGCTGTTTTTT. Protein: CASSFVGAGTGELFF.

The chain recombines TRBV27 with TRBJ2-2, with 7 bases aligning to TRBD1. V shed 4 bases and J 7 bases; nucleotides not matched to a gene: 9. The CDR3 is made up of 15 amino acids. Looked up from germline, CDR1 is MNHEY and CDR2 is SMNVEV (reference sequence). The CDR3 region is CASSSPRTGHGELFF. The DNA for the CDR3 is TGTGCCAGCAGTTCGCCACGGACAGGTCACGGGGAGCTGTTTTTT.

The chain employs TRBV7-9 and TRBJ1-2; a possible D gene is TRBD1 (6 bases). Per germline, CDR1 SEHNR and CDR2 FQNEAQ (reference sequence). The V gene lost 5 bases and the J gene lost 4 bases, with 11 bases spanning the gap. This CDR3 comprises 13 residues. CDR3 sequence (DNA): TGTGCCAGCAGCCTCCTGGACAGCTATGGCTACACCTTC. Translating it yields CASSLLDSYGYTF.

This CDR3 is CAISESFGTGWDRNYGYTF. The CDR3 DNA reads as TGTGCCATCAGTGAGTCCTTCGGGACAGGGTGGGATAGGAACTATGGCTACACCTTC. This rearrangement joins TRBV10-3 to TRBJ1-2, with TRBD1 identical over 9 bases. The germline V gene has CDR1 ENHRY and CDR2 SYGVKD. CDR3 length equals 19 residues. After removal of 0 bases from V and 2 bases from J, the junction contained 13 bases not matched to a gene.

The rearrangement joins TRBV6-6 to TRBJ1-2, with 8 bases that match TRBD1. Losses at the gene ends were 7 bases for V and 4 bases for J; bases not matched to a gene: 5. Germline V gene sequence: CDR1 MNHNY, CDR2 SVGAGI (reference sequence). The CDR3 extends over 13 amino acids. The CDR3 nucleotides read TGTGCCAGCAACCCCGGGACAGGCTATGGCTACACCTTC. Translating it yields CASNPGTGYGYTF.

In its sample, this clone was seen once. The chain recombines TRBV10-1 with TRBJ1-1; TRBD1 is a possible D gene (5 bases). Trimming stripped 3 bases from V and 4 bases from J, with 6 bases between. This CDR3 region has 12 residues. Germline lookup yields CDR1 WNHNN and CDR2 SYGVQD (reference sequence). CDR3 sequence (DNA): TGCGCCAGCAGTGAAGGGGCCACTGAAGCTTTCTTT. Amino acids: CASSEGATEAFF.

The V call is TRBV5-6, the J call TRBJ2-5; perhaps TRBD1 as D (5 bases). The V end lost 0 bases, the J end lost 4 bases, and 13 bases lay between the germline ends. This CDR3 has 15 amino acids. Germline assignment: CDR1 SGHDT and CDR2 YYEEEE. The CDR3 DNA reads TGTGCCAGCAGCTTGGTACCAGGGTCTAGAGAGACCCAGTACTTC. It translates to CASSLVPGSRETQYF.